The 24 T cell receptor beta chains below all came from one sample that was sequenced in a study of blood T cell repertoires in COVID-19. Data came from immunoSEQ multiplex PCR; TCRdb stores just in-frame clones and leaves some out. The data contain 25,000 to 40,000 clones, around nine tenths of them singletons. The sample was peripheral blood. The receptors here all came from a man aged 60-69 years with active COVID-19.

The chain links TRBV20-1 to TRBJ2-1; a weak D match, TRBD1 (6 bases). CDR3 size: 10 residues. Trimming took 7 bases from V and 7 from J, leaving 8 bases between them. The germline V gene encodes CDR1 DFQATT and CDR2 SNEGSKA (reference sequence). The CDR3: CSVQGNEQFF. Here the CDR3 DNA reads TGCAGTGTCCAGGGGAATGAGCAGTTCTTC.

The V gene is TRBV3-1 (or the pseudogene TRBV3-2), the J gene TRBJ2-6; D unresolved. CDR1 LGHDT and CDR2 YNNKEL come from the germline V gene (reference sequence). This CDR3 contains 18 residues. Trimming pared 5 bases from V and 0 bases from J, leaving 17 bases between. CDR3: CASSWVNSVYSGANVLTF. The CDR3 DNA is TGTGCCAGCAGCTGGGTAAACAGTGTATACTCTGGGGCCAACGTCCTGACTTTC.

The chain combines TRBV5-1 with TRBJ2-5; TRBD2 matches at 7 bases. The CDR3 is 15 residues long. Germline assignment: CDR1 SGHRS and CDR2 YFSETQ. With 4 bases clipped from V and 2 bases from J, the junction kept 8 bases outside the gene matches. CDR3 region: CASSPPGLVQETQYF. The CDR3 DNA reads as TGCGCCAGCAGCCCCCCAGGACTAGTTCAAGAGACCCAGTACTTC. The variable domain in full, completed from reference TRBV5-1 and TRBJ2-5, reads KAGVTQTPRYLIKTRGQQVTLSCSPISGHRSVSWYQQTPGQGLQFLFEYFSETQRNKGNFPGRFSGRQFSNSRSEMNVSTLELGDSALYLCASSPPGLVQETQYFGPGTRLLVL.

The chain joins TRBV11-1 to TRBJ2-1; 13 nucleotides match TRBD2. The CDR3 runs to 15 residues. V shed 1 base and J 12 bases; nucleotides not matched to a gene: 6. Germline-derived CDR1 and CDR2 are SGHAT and FQDESV (reference sequence). CDR3 protein: CASSLGGLAGAVQFF. Written as DNA, the CDR3 is TGTGCCAGCAGCTTAGGAGGACTAGCGGGAGCGGTGCAGTTCTTC.

The rearrangement uses TRBV3-1 (or the pseudogene TRBV3-2) and TRBJ2-2; 11 bases map to TRBD2. This CDR3 contains 16 residues. After removal of 4 bases from V and 3 bases from J, the junction contained 4 bases not matched to a gene. Germline V gene lookup returns CDR1 LGHDT and CDR2 YNNKEL (reference sequence). CDR3 amino acids: CASSPPGLADTGELFF. The CDR3 DNA sequence: TGTGCCAGCAGCCCCCCGGGACTAGCGGACACCGGGGAGCTGTTTTTT.

This clone was observed a single time. This chain connects TRBV9 to TRBJ2-7; 9 bases fit TRBD1. This CDR3 is 16 amino acids long. J gave up 0 bases and V 3 bases, and 7 bases lay outside the gene matches. Germline values: CDR1 SGDLS, CDR2 YYNGEE. This CDR3 reads CASSAGQGPFSYEQYF. The DNA for the CDR3 is TGTGCCAGCAGCGCGGGACAGGGCCCTTTCTCCTACGAGCAGTACTTC.

The chain recombines TRBV19 with TRBJ2-1; 9 nucleotides align to TRBD1. Germline V CDR1 and CDR2: LNHDA, SQIVND (reference sequence). The V gene end was trimmed by 5 bases and the J gene end by 8 bases; junction bases not matched to a gene: 10. The length of the CDR3 is 15 residues. The CDR3 region has the DNA TGTGCCAGTAGTTTACCGGGACAGGGTAACGATGAGCAGTTCTTC. It translates to CASSLPGQGNDEQFF.

This clone was counted only a few times. This sequence joins TRBV7-8 and TRBJ1-3; no clear D gene. The CDR3 contains 15 residues. Germline CDR1 reads SGHVS; CDR2 reads FQNEAQ. Trimming shortened V by 5 bases and J by 3 bases, and 14 bases separated the two germline ends. The CDR3 here is CASSPARRHGNTIYF. CDR3 sequence (DNA): TGTGCCAGCAGCCCCGCCAGGAGGCATGGAAACACCATATATTTT.

The chain combines TRBV13 with TRBJ2-1; the match to TRBD2 covers 7 bases. CDR1 and CDR2 (germline): PRHDT, FYEKMQ (reference sequence). The V gene end was trimmed by 1 base and the J gene end by 6 bases; junction bases not matched to a gene: 6. The CDR3 is made up of 15 amino acids. The CDR3 DNA follows: TGTGCCAGCAGCTTAGCGGGAGGCTTCGTCAATGAGCAGTTCTTC. It is translated as CASSLAGGFVNEQFF.

In nucleotides, the CDR3 is TGTGCCAGCAGTACCTCCCCCAGGGGCGCCACAGATACGCAGTATTTT. Translating gives CASSTSPRGATDTQYF. The rearrangement joins TRBV5-4 to TRBJ2-3, with D possibly being TRBD1 (6 bases). The V gene lost 5 bases and the J gene lost 2 bases, with 18 bases spanning the gap. The CDR3 loop spans 16 amino acids. Germline CDR1 reads SGHNT; CDR2 reads YYREEE (reference sequence).

The chain links TRBV5-6 to TRBJ2-7, with a possible D match to TRBD2 (7 bases). In germline, CDR1 is SGHDT, CDR2 YYEEEE. The CDR3 loop spans 15 amino acids. V was trimmed by 4 bases and J by 6 bases, leaving 20 bases between them. This chain's CDR3 is CASSRGGGGFSEQYF. The CDR3 bases are TGTGCCAGCAGCCGGGGAGGGGGTGGTTTTAGCGAGCAGTACTTC. Supplemented by reference TRBV5-6 and TRBJ2-7, the full variable domain reads DAGVTQSPTHLIKTRGQQVTLRCSPKSGHDTVSWYQQALGQGPQFIFQYYEEEERQRGNFPDRFSGHQFPNYSSELNVNALLLGDSALYLCASSRGGGGFSEQYFGPGTRLTVT.

The chain recombines TRBV12-3 or TRBV12-4 with TRBJ2-5, with a tentative D call TRBD2 (5 bases). This CDR3 has 13 residues. The V end lost 1 base, the J end lost 4 bases, and 7 bases lay between the germline ends. CDR3 residues: CASSLGRGETQYF. The CDR3 coding sequence is TGTGCCAGCAGTTTAGGCCGGGGAGAGACCCAGTACTTC.

The chain carries TRBV12-3 or TRBV12-4 and TRBJ2-7; D is perhaps TRBD1 (6 bases). Trimming shortened V by 3 bases and J by 1 base, and 7 bases separated the two germline ends. The length of the CDR3 is 13 residues. CDR3 sequence (DNA): TGTGCCAGCAGTTTGACAGGATCCTACGAGCAGTACTTC. Protein product: CASSLTGSYEQYF.

This chain connects TRBV5-1 to TRBJ2-7, with TRBD1 matching 9 bases. In germline, CDR1 is SGHRS, CDR2 YFSETQ. Trimming took 6 bases from V and 3 from J; bases not matched to a gene: 4. The CDR3 loop spans 13 amino acids. CDR3 region: CASKGTGNYEQYF. CDR3 sequence (DNA): TGCGCCAGCAAAGGGACAGGGAACTACGAGCAGTACTTC.

The chain has TRBV6-2 or TRBV6-3 and TRBJ2-1; 8 bases are a match to TRBD2. This CDR3 has 15 residues. CDR1 is MNHEY, CDR2 SVGEGT, per germline. Trimming took 4 bases from V and 4 from J; bases not matched to a gene: 6. The CDR3 DNA is TGTGCCAGCAGTTTAGAGCGGGAGCGGTACAATGAGCAGTTCTTC. Protein sequence: CASSLERERYNEQFF.

The chain has TRBV10-3 and TRBJ1-1; 12 nucleotides match TRBD1. V was clipped by 8 bases and J by 10 bases; unmatched bases: 11. Germline-derived CDR1 and CDR2 are ENHRY and SYGVKD. CDR3 length equals 14 residues. CDR3 sequence (DNA): TGTGCCATCGGTGGGACAGGGGGCGCGTCGGCAGCTTTCTTT. It specifies CAIGGTGGASAAFF.

This clone was recorded only once. V and J are TRBV4-2 and TRBJ1-2; TRBD1 matches at 10 bases. The CDR3 runs 15 residues. V was clipped by 5 bases and J by 5 bases; unmatched bases: 8. Per germline, CDR1 LGHNA and CDR2 YNFKEQ. The CDR3 DNA follows: TGTGCCAGCAGCACCTCCGGGACAGGGGCTTATGGCTACACCTTC. This gives the protein CASSTSGTGAYGYTF.

J is TRBJ1-6 and V is TRBV6-6, with TRBD1 matching 7 bases. V dropped 7 bases and J dropped 2; count of bases not matched to a gene: 8. CDR1 and CDR2 (germline): MNHNY, SVGAGI (reference sequence). The CDR3 contains 16 residues. CDR3 residues: CASTPFGTAYNSPLHF. DNA for the CDR3: TGTGCCAGCACCCCCTTTGGGACAGCCTATAATTCACCCCTCCACTTT.

The chain carries TRBV24-1 and TRBJ2-2; 7 bases match TRBD1. This CDR3 is 15 amino acids long. Germline CDR1 and CDR2: KGHDR and SFDVKD. Trimming cost V 6 bases and J 0 bases; bases outside gene matches: 3. CDR3 DNA sequence: TGTGCCACCAGTTTAGGGGGCTCGAACACCGGGGAGCTGTTTTTT. It specifies CATSLGGSNTGELFF.

The chain couples TRBV4-1 to TRBJ2-2; 12 bases are shared with TRBD2. Per germline, CDR1 MGHRA and CDR2 YSYEKL. Trimming took 4 bases from V and 6 from J; bases not matched to a gene: 6. The CDR3 extends over 16 amino acids. The CDR3, as DNA: TGCGCCAGCAGCCTAACCCTAGCGGGAGGGCCCGGGGAGCTGTTTTTT. Residues: CASSLTLAGGPGELFF.

The J gene is TRBJ1-1, the V gene TRBV7-2; the D gene is possibly TRBD1 (5 bases). Trimming took off 4 bases at V and 4 bases at J, with 13 bases between the two ends. The CDR3 is made up of 14 amino acids. Germline lookup yields CDR1 SGHTA and CDR2 FQGNSA. The CDR3 spells CASSSNGGGTEAFF. The CDR3 DNA reads TGTGCCAGCAGCTCCAATGGGGGAGGCACTGAAGCTTTCTTT.

The J gene is TRBJ2-7, the V gene TRBV9; D not resolved. The ends were cut back, 4 bases at V and 6 bases at J, with 17 bases in the middle. The CDR3 loop spans 14 amino acids. The germline gives CDR1 SGDLS, CDR2 YYNGEE. CDR3 DNA: TGTGCCAGCAGCCCCCTCCAGAGGTTAGGCGAGCAGTACTTC. This encodes CASSPLQRLGEQYF.

CDR3: CATTQGRPYEQYF. In nucleotides, the CDR3 is TGTGCCACTACTCAGGGCCGACCTTACGAGCAGTACTTC. The V call is TRBV12-5, the J call TRBJ2-7, with D tentatively TRBD1 (5 bases). The CDR3 runs to 13 residues. Per the germline V gene, CDR1 is LGHNT and CDR2 is FRNRAP.

A remark on this clone: Compared with germline, one end of the junction differs, possibly owing to a read error. The same CDR3 also results from other DNA sequences found in this sample. This chain joins TRBV6-2 or TRBV6-3 and TRBJ1-1, with TRBD1 matching 7 bases. Germline V gene sequence: CDR1 MNHEY, CDR2 SVGEGT. This CDR3 spans 15 amino acids. The CDR3 loop is CASSYGDSTNTEAFF. The CDR3 bases are TGTGCCAGCAGTTACGGGGACAGCACGAACACTGAAGCTTTTTTT.